The next 11 T cell receptor beta chains were all read from a single sample in a study of blood T cell repertoires in COVID-19. Profiled with immunoSEQ multiplex PCR; TCRdb holds only in-frame clones, not every one. The sample lists fewer than 150,000 clones, around 88% occurring once. Sequencing used peripheral blood. The receptors were sampled from a woman aged 45-65 years with active or convalescent COVID-19.

The rearrangement links TRBV11-2 to TRBJ2-1; the match to TRBD2 covers 9 bases. The germline V gene has CDR1 SGHAT and CDR2 FQNNGV. V shed 1 base and J 8 bases; nucleotides not matched to a gene: 12. This CDR3 is 17 amino acids long. The CDR3 region is CASSLGGPGTSLHEQFF. CDR3 in DNA: TGTGCCAGCAGCTTAGGGGGACCGGGGACTAGCCTCCATGAGCAGTTCTTC.

This clone came up a few times. The V call is TRBV11-2, the J call TRBJ1-4; D remains unclear. The V and J ends lost 5 bases and 6 bases respectively, with 10 bases between them. Germline CDR1 reads SGHAT; CDR2 reads FQNNGV. This CDR3 has 13 amino acids. In DNA form, the CDR3 reads TGTGCCAGCAGCCCGCTGCGAGATGAAAAACTGTTTTTT. Amino acids: CASSPLRDEKLFF.

This clone has only a few counts. This chain links TRBV5-4 with TRBJ1-2, with D possibly TRBD1 on 6 matching bases. V lost 2 bases to trimming and J lost 8 bases, with 10 bases between them. Germline V lookup: CDR1 SGHNT, CDR2 YYREEE (reference sequence). The CDR3 contains 12 residues. CDR3 nucleotide sequence: TGTGCCAGCAGCTTTACAGGGACCGGCTACACCTTC. It encodes CASSFTGTGYTF.

This chain uses TRBV6-6 with TRBJ2-1; tentative D call: TRBD2 (6 bases). CDR3 length: 17 residues. Trimming cost V 5 bases and J 1 base, with 18 bases left between them. The germline V gene has CDR1 MNHNY and CDR2 SVGAGI (reference sequence). As DNA, the CDR3 is TGTGCCAGCAGTCCTGGAGGGGTTGCCCGATCCTACAATGAGCAGTTCTTC. Its protein is CASSPGGVARSYNEQFF.

The chain employs TRBV4-2 and TRBJ1-6, with D perhaps TRBD1 (5 bases). Germline V gene sequence: CDR1 LGHNA, CDR2 YNFKEQ. Trimming stripped 3 bases from V and 7 bases from J, with 16 bases between. CDR3 length: 16 amino acids. CDR3 amino acids: CASSHAQGSQNSPLHF. The CDR3 DNA reads TGTGCCAGCAGCCATGCCCAGGGTAGCCAAAATTCACCCCTCCACTTT.

The rearrangement joins TRBV7-8 to TRBJ1-1, with D possibly matching TRBD1 (5 bases). V was shortened by 5 bases and J by 6 bases, with 19 bases between the two germline ends. This CDR3 spans 15 amino acids. Germline V gene data show CDR1 as SGHVS and CDR2 as FQNEAQ. The CDR3 nucleotides read TGTGCCAGCAGCGCCCGACCTTGGACACAGTCTGAAGCTTTCTTT. This sequence encodes CASSARPWTQSEAFF.

The V and J genes are TRBV10-3 and TRBJ2-1, with a tentative D call TRBD1 (5 bases). Trimming took off 4 bases at V and 0 bases at J, with 7 bases between the two ends. The CDR3 is 14 amino acids. Looked up from germline, CDR1 is ENHRY and CDR2 is SYGVKD. The CDR3 DNA reads TGTGCCATCAGTGGACAGAGCTCCTACAATGAGCAGTTCTTC. Protein product: CAISGQSSYNEQFF.

The chain joins TRBV7-2 to TRBJ2-3; TRBD2 agrees at 11 bases. The CDR3 contains 17 residues. Germline V CDR1 and CDR2: SGHTA, FQGNSA. After removal of 2 bases from V and 4 bases from J, the junction contained 8 bases not matched to a gene. Here the CDR3 DNA reads TGTGCCAGCAGCTTAAGGTTTAGCGGGAGGGCCGCAGATACGCAGTATTTT. Translated, it gives CASSLRFSGRAADTQYF.

V and J are TRBV28 and TRBJ2-3; TRBD1 aligns across 10 bases. The CDR3 runs to 15 residues. V shed 3 bases and J 1 base; nucleotides not matched to a gene: 1. Per the germline V gene, CDR1 is MDHEN and CDR2 is SYDVKM. CDR3 nucleotide sequence: TGTGCCAGCAGTTTGGGGACAGGGGGCACAGATACGCAGTATTTT. Encoded protein: CASSLGTGGTDTQYF.

The genes are TRBV14 and TRBJ2-2; the match to TRBD1 covers 7 bases. The germline V gene encodes CDR1 SGHDN and CDR2 FVKESK. V dropped 3 bases and J dropped 4; count of bases not matched to a gene: 8. This CDR3 has 16 residues. The CDR3 loop is CASSHHRGSGTGELFF. The CDR3 DNA is TGTGCCAGCAGCCATCACAGGGGTTCGGGCACCGGGGAGCTGTTTTTT.

The V and J genes are TRBV3-1 (or the pseudogene TRBV3-2) and TRBJ1-6; maybe TRBD1 (5 bases). The germline CDR1 and CDR2 sequences are LGHDT and YNNKEL (reference sequence). The CDR3 is 15 amino acids. Trimming removed 8 bases from V and 2 bases from J, with 13 bases in between. The CDR3 DNA sequence: TGTGCCAGCGGGGCCTCTAGGCCCTATAATTCACCCCTCCACTTT. Translating gives CASGASRPYNSPLHF.